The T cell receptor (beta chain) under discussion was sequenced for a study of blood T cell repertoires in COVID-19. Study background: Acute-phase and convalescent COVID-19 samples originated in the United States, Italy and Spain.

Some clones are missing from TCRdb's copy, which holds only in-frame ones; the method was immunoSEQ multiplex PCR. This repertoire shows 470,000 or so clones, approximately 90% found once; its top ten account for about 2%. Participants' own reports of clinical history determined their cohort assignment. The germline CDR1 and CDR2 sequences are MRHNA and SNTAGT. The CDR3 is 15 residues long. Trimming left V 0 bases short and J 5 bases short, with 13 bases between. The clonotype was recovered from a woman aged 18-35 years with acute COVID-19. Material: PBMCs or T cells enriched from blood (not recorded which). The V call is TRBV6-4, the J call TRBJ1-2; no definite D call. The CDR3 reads CASSDSADGGYGYTF. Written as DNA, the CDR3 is TGTGCCAGCAGTGACTCGGCAGACGGAGGGTATGGCTACACCTTC.